The 27 T cell receptor beta chains listed next were all sequenced from one sample in a study of CD8+ T cells in alopecia areata. The sequencing template was cDNA reverse transcribed from extracted RNA. Here immunoSEQ multiplex PCR was the method, and the copy in TCRdb shows in-frame clones only, minus some. This set yields about 300,000 clones and no singletons; the top ten hold about 1.2%. A sort of pooled cutaneous lymph node cells used CD4, CD8alpha, NKG2D, NKG2ACE and other stains. Sequenced material: CD4+ T cells sorted from a lymph node. The receptor set was obtained from a C3H/HeJ mouse with alopecia areata. This line is of MHC haplotype H2-k.

This clone has only a few counts. Gene names and germline match the mouse. The read ends 4 residues before the CDR3 terminus; that terminus is restored from the germline J gene. V is TRBV5 and J is TRBJ2-3; TRBD2 might be the D (6 bases). The CDR3 length is 15 residues. The ends were cut back, 1 base at V and 4 bases at J, with 12 bases in the middle. Germline CDR1 LGHNA, CDR2 YNLKQL (reference sequence). CDR3 in amino acids: CASSQVAGESETLYF. The covered CDR3 bases are TGTGCCAGCAGCCAAGTTGCTGGGGAGTCAGAA.

On this clone: Genes and germline are mouse. The read is 3 residues too short to cover the CDR3 end, so that end is filled in from the germline J gene. The V gene is TRBV13-3, the J gene TRBJ1-6, with TRBD1 matching over 7 bases. TRBJ1-6 is reported as an ORF; its role is uncertain. J lost 8 bases, V lost 5 bases, and 1 base had no gene match. CDR3 length: 12 amino acids. The germline V gene encodes CDR1 NNHDY and CDR2 SYVADS. This chain's CDR3 is CASRTGDSPLYF. The sequenced part of the CDR3 DNA is TGTGCCAGCAGAACAGGGGATTCGCCC.

This clone was observed a handful of times. Gene and germline names: mouse. The read halts 3 residues ahead of the CDR3 end, with the missing end drawn from the germline J gene. Other DNA sequences in this sample translate to the same CDR3. The chain is built from TRBV19 and TRBJ1-6; maybe TRBD1 (6 bases). TRBJ1-6 is marked as an open reading frame, function uncertain. Germline CDR1 FNHDT, CDR2 SITEND (reference sequence). The V and J ends lost 4 bases and 4 bases respectively, with 9 bases between them. The CDR3 covers 14 residues. The CDR3 protein is CASSSGQYNSPLYF. CDR3 DNA (partial): TGTGCCAGCAGTTCAGGACAGTATAATTCGCCC.

Notes on this clone: Mouse names are used for the genes. The read terminates 4 residues before the CDR3 end, so the remaining end is supplied by the germline J gene. The chain combines TRBV17 with TRBJ2-3; 10 bases fit TRBD2. V shed 3 bases and J 1 base; nucleotides not matched to a gene: 10. CDR3 size: 18 residues. Per germline, CDR1 MNHDT and CDR2 YYDKIL. The CDR3 loop is CASSSGDWGGGGAETLYF. The CDR3 DNA, read in part, is TGTGCTAGCAGTAGTGGGGACTGGGGTGGAGGGGGTGCAGAA.

This clone was picked up a small number of times. Gene names are mouse gene names. Read sequence stops 3 residues before the CDR3 end, and the germline J gene provides the missing end. The sample carries other DNA sequences with the same CDR3. The chain links TRBV13-2 to TRBJ1-6; no clear D gene. TRBJ1-6 belongs to the ORF category, with a function that is uncertain. V dropped 5 bases and J dropped 0 bases, with 3 bases sitting between them. Germline CDR1 NNHNN, CDR2 SYGAGS (reference sequence). The CDR3 sequence is 13 residues long. CDR3 protein: CASGLSYNSPLYF. Incomplete CDR3 DNA: TGTGCCAGCGGCCTTTCCTATAATTCGCCC.

This clone was picked up a small number of times. The genes are named according to mouse. The read terminates 4 residues ahead of where the CDR3 ends, so the germline J gene completes it. The V call is TRBV19, the J call TRBJ2-2, with 8 bases matching TRBD1. V lost 6 bases and J lost 4; bases outside the gene matches: 5. The CDR3 runs to 14 residues. Germline V gives CDR1 FNHDT, CDR2 SITEND (reference sequence). The CDR3 region is CASTDRGGTGQLYF. The sequenced part of the CDR3 DNA is TGTGCCAGCACCGACAGGGGAGGCACCGGG. Using reference TRBV19 and TRBJ2-2 for the parts outside the CDR3, the full variable domain is GGIITQTPKFLIGQEGQKLTLKCQQNFNHDTMYWYRQDSGKGLRLIYYSITENDLQKGDLSEGYDASREKKSSFSLTVTSAQKNEMAVFLCASTDRGGTGQLYFGEGSKLTVL.

This clone was picked up a small number of times. Mouse names are used for the genes. The read is 4 residues too short to cover the CDR3 end, so that end is filled in from the germline J gene. The chain recombines TRBV13-1 with TRBJ1-2, with 7 bases identical to TRBD1. CDR1 and CDR2 from the germline V gene are NSHNY and SYGAGN. This CDR3 has 14 residues. V shed 5 bases, J shed 0 bases, and the junction held 4 bases outside the gene matches. The CDR3 DNA, read in part, is TGTGCCAGCAGCGGACAGGCCACAAACTCC. Translating gives CASSGQATNS. The whole CDR3 sequence is CASSGQATNSDYTF.

This clone was seen ten or more times. Gene names are mouse gene names. Read data end 4 residues before the CDR3 end; the end is taken from the germline J gene. This chain connects TRBV13-3 to TRBJ2-1; D is possibly TRBD1 (6 bases). CDR1 and CDR2 (germline): NNHDY, SYVADS. CDR3 size: 14 residues. Trimming cost V 5 bases and J 1 base, with 10 bases left between them. The CDR3 here is CASSRDKNYAEQFF. CDR3 bases read: TGTGCCAGCAGCCGGGACAAAAACTATGCT.

This clone was counted a few times. Germline and genes: mouse. The CDR3 end lies 4 residues beyond the end of the read and is filled in from the germline J gene. V gene TRBV12-1 combines with J gene TRBJ2-2; weak D call: TRBD1 (5 bases). CDR1 and CDR2 from the germline V gene are SGHSN and HYEKVE. Trimming removed 4 bases at V and 3 bases at J, with 14 bases between. There are 15 residues in the CDR3. CDR3 loop: CASSLPGRDTGQLYF. The covered CDR3 bases are TGTGCCAGCTCCCTCCCAGGGAGGGACACCGGG.

Of note for this clone: The germline and genes are mouse ones. Sequencing ends 4 residues short of the CDR3 end; the germline J gene provides the rest. The gene calls are TRBV5 and TRBJ2-5, with D possibly matching TRBD1 (6 bases). This CDR3 is 13 amino acids long. In germline, CDR1 is LGHNA, CDR2 YNLKQL (reference sequence). Trimming shortened V by 5 bases and J by 3 bases, and 9 bases separated the two germline ends. The sequenced CDR3 bases are TGTGCCAGCAGCGCGGGACAACAAGAC. Protein product: CASSAGQQD. The complete CDR3 protein is CASSAGQQDTQYF.

This clone was seen a few times. The genes are named according to mouse. The read ends 4 residues shy of where the CDR3 ends; the end is completed using the germline J gene. At the DNA level, this CDR3 is encoded by other sequences in the same sample as well. This chain uses TRBV13-3 with TRBJ2-1; 9 bases match TRBD2. Germline lookup yields CDR1 NNHDY and CDR2 SYVADS. This CDR3 has 14 residues. With V trimmed by 3 bases and J by 5 bases, 3 bases remained unmatched. The CDR3 is CASSAYWGDAEQFF. CDR3 bases read: TGTGCCAGCAGTGCCTACTGGGGGGATGCT.

In regard to this clone: Gene names denote mouse genes. The read halts 4 residues ahead of the CDR3 end, with the missing end drawn from the germline J gene. The chain recombines TRBV19 with TRBJ2-2, with 7 bases aligning to TRBD1. The CDR3 extends over 16 amino acids. In germline, CDR1 is FNHDT, CDR2 SITEND (reference sequence). V was clipped by 5 bases and J by 2 bases; unmatched bases: 9. The DNA read from the CDR3 is TGTGCCAGCAGAACTATTAAGGGACAGAACACCGGG. It yields the protein CASRTIKGQNTG. The entire CDR3 protein is CASRTIKGQNTGQLYF.

About this clone itself: Genes and germline come from the mouse. With the read ending 4 residues before the CDR3 end, the germline J gene is used to fill in that end. The V call is TRBV1, the J call TRBJ2-7, with 7 bases identical to TRBD2. Germline V lookup: CDR1 NSQYPW, CDR2 LRSPGD (reference sequence). V lost 0 bases to trimming and J lost 2 bases; unmatched junction nucleotides: 4. The CDR3 consists of 15 residues. Partial CDR3 DNA: TGCACCTGCAGTGCAGATGGGGGGTCGGCCTAT. Protein: CTCSADGGSAY. The whole CDR3 is CTCSADGGSAYEQYF.

This clone has only a few counts. Genes and germline come from the mouse. The read ends 4 residues before the CDR3 terminus; that terminus is restored from the germline J gene. V gene TRBV31 combines with J gene TRBJ2-5, with 11 bases aligning to TRBD2. CDR3 length: 15 amino acids. In germline, CDR1 is GKSSPN, CDR2 SITVG. Incomplete CDR3 DNA: TGTGCCTGGAGTCCACTGGGGGGGCGAGGAGAC. Protein product: CAWSPLGGRGD. The whole CDR3 protein is CAWSPLGGRGDTQYF.

A remark on this clone: Mouse gene names and germline throughout. The read ends 4 residues before the CDR3 terminus; that terminus is restored from the germline J gene. Other nucleotide sequences in the sample specify the same CDR3. The V and J genes are TRBV5 and TRBJ2-7; D ambiguous. The germline V gene has CDR1 LGHNA and CDR2 YNLKQL (reference sequence). Trimming took off 0 bases at V and 3 bases at J, with 6 bases between the two ends. CDR3 length: 13 amino acids. CDR3 loop: CASSQENSYEQYF. The sequenced part of the CDR3 DNA is TGTGCCAGCAGCCAAGAGAACAGCTAT.

Turning to this clone: Mouse germline and gene names are used. The CDR3 end is not reached by the read, which stops 4 residues before it; the germline J gene fills it in. The chain couples TRBV19 to TRBJ2-2; 7 bases match TRBD1. The CDR3 contains 15 residues. V shed 4 bases and J 4 bases; nucleotides not matched to a gene: 7. Germline values: CDR1 FNHDT, CDR2 SITEND (reference sequence). The CDR3 loop is CASSLQGVGTGQLYF. CDR3 bases read: TGTGCCAGCAGTCTCCAGGGGGTCGGCACCGGG.

Remarks on this clone: Gene names follow the mouse nomenclature. The missing CDR3 end, 4 residues past where the read stops, is filled in from the germline J gene. The chain employs TRBV3 and TRBJ2-5; TRBD2 aligns across 14 bases. Germline CDR1 and CDR2: SNHLY and FYNGKV (reference sequence). The CDR3 sequence is 18 residues long. V lost 5 bases and J lost 1; bases outside the gene matches: 8. CDR3 DNA (partial): TGTGCCAGCAGCCCGGGGACTGGGGGGGCGCTTGACCAAGAC. This translates into CASSPGTGGALDQD. The whole CDR3 sequence reads CASSPGTGGALDQDTQYF.

In its sample, this clone was seen a few times. Gene names refer to mouse genes. The CDR3 end lies 4 residues beyond the end of the read and is filled in from the germline J gene. The V call is TRBV3, the J call TRBJ2-5; 8 bases match TRBD2. The CDR3 has 16 residues. J was trimmed by 0 bases and V by 1 base; bases with no gene match: 3. Germline values: CDR1 SNHLY, CDR2 FYNGKV (reference sequence). Incomplete CDR3 DNA: TGTGCCAGCAGCTTAGACTGGGGGCTTAACCAAGAC. Translated: CASSLDWGLNQD. The whole CDR3 sequence is CASSLDWGLNQDTQYF.

This clone appeared a few times. Gene names are mouse gene names. The sequence runs out 4 residues before the end of the CDR3; the remainder is reconstructed from the germline J gene. The chain is built from TRBV19 and TRBJ2-1, with 8 positions matching TRBD1. Germline V gene data show CDR1 as FNHDT and CDR2 as SITEND (reference sequence). V was clipped by 6 bases and J by 3 bases; unmatched bases: 5. The CDR3 runs to 14 residues. This CDR3 is CASTYRGVYAEQFF. CDR3 DNA, as far as it was read: TGTGCCAGCACCTACAGGGGGGTCTATGCT.

Notes on this clone: The gene symbols are mouse symbols. The sequence runs out 3 residues before the end of the CDR3; the remainder is reconstructed from the germline J gene. In the same sample, other DNA sequences code for this CDR3. The chain is built from TRBV19 and TRBJ1-6, with 8 bases aligning to TRBD1. TRBJ1-6 belongs to the ORF category, with a function that is uncertain. In germline, CDR1 is FNHDT, CDR2 SITEND (reference sequence). V was pared by 1 base and J by 7 bases, with 1 base of the junction left unmatched. The length of the CDR3 is 14 residues. Incomplete CDR3 DNA: TGTGCCAGCAGTATACAGGGGGCAAATTCGCCC. Protein: CASSIQGANSP. The complete CDR3 protein is CASSIQGANSPLYF.

A few counts support this clone. Gene and germline names: mouse. The read ends 3 residues before the CDR3 terminus; that terminus is restored from the germline J gene. The chain is built from TRBV1 and TRBJ1-6; D might be TRBD1 (6 bases). TRBJ1-6 is annotated as an ORF whose role is uncertain. Germline CDR1 is NSQYPW and CDR2 is LRSPGD (reference sequence). The CDR3 totals 15 residues. Trimming removed 5 bases at V and 1 base at J, with 9 bases between. CDR3 in amino acids: CTCSTQGSYNSPLYF. The DNA read from the CDR3 is TGCACCTGCAGTACACAGGGATCCTATAATTCGCCC.

In regard to this clone: All gene names here are mouse names. Read coverage stops 4 residues before the CDR3 terminus; the germline J gene supplies the remainder. This CDR3 is also generated by other DNA sequences in the sample. The V call is TRBV12-1, the J call TRBJ2-3, with 11 positions matching TRBD2. CDR1 and CDR2 (germline): SGHSN, HYEKVE. V lost 2 bases and J lost 3; bases outside the gene matches: 3. This CDR3 is built from 15 residues. Incomplete CDR3 DNA: TGTGCCAGCTCTCCGACTGGGGGGGAGGCAGAA. Protein: CASSPTGGEAE. The complete CDR3 sequence is CASSPTGGEAETLYF.

A note on this clone: Genes and germline come from the mouse. The read is 4 residues too short to cover the CDR3 end, so that end is filled in from the germline J gene. J is TRBJ1-2 and V is TRBV13-2; 8 nucleotides match TRBD1. V trimming: 3 bases; J trimming: 2 bases; junction bases outside the gene matches: 6. Germline V gene data show CDR1 as NNHNN and CDR2 as SYGAGS (reference sequence). The CDR3 consists of 15 residues. The CDR3 sequence: CASGASQGANSDYTF. The CDR3 bases that were read are TGTGCCAGCGGTGCCTCGCAGGGGGCGAACTCC.

Concerning this clone itself: The gene names here belong to mouse. With the read ending 4 residues before the CDR3 end, the germline J gene is used to fill in that end. This rearrangement joins TRBV1 to TRBJ2-2; D may be TRBD1 (5 bases). Germline CDR1 and CDR2: NSQYPW and LRSPGD (reference sequence). This CDR3 region has 16 residues. Trimming took 1 base from V and 0 from J, leaving 9 bases between them. The CDR3 sequence is CTCSAGQLANTGQLYF. The CDR3 DNA, read in part, is TGCACCTGCAGTGCAGGACAGTTGGCAAACACCGGG. Supplemented by reference TRBV1 and TRBJ2-2, the full variable domain reads VTLLEQNPRWRLVPRGQAVNLRCILKNSQYPWMSWYQQDLQKQLQWLFTLRSPGDKEVKSLPGADYLATRVTDTELRLQVANMSQGRTLYCTCSAGQLANTGQLYFGEGSKLTVL.

Of note for this clone: Gene names refer to mouse genes. The read finishes 4 residues shy of the CDR3 end, and the germline J gene is used to complete it. In the same sample, other DNA sequences code for this CDR3. The rearrangement joins TRBV1 to TRBJ2-2; D possibly corresponds to TRBD2 (5 bases). The CDR3 is 14 amino acids. V was clipped by 2 bases and J by 1 base, with 5 bases between them. Per the germline V gene, CDR1 is NSQYPW and CDR2 is LRSPGD (reference sequence). The CDR3 spells CTCSATGNTGQLYF. CDR3 DNA, as far as it was read: TGCACCTGCAGTGCAACTGGAAACACCGGG. The full variable domain, completed using reference TRBV1 and TRBJ2-2, is VTLLEQNPRWRLVPRGQAVNLRCILKNSQYPWMSWYQQDLQKQLQWLFTLRSPGDKEVKSLPGADYLATRVTDTELRLQVANMSQGRTLYCTCSATGNTGQLYFGEGSKLTVL.

As concerns this clone: Mouse germline and gene names are used. The read terminates 4 residues before the CDR3 end, so the remaining end is supplied by the germline J gene. The chain combines TRBV1 with TRBJ2-1, with 10 bases matching TRBD2. Germline CDR1 NSQYPW, CDR2 LRSPGD (reference sequence). The CDR3 contains 13 residues. Here the CDR3 reads CTCSLGGRAEQFF. The sequenced part of the CDR3 DNA is TGCACCTGCAGTCTGGGGGGGCGAGCT.

In this sample, this clone turned up a few times. Germline and genes: mouse. The sequence runs out 4 residues before the end of the CDR3; the remainder is reconstructed from the germline J gene. The rearrangement uses TRBV1 and TRBJ2-3, with TRBD2 identical over 10 bases. V was clipped by 2 bases and J by 1 base; unmatched bases: 3. This CDR3 has 16 residues. CDR1 is NSQYPW, CDR2 LRSPGD, per germline (reference sequence). The covered CDR3 bases are TGCACCTGCAGTGCACCCGGACTGGGGGGTGCAGAA. This gives the protein CTCSAPGLGGAE. The CDR3 in full is CTCSAPGLGGAETLYF.